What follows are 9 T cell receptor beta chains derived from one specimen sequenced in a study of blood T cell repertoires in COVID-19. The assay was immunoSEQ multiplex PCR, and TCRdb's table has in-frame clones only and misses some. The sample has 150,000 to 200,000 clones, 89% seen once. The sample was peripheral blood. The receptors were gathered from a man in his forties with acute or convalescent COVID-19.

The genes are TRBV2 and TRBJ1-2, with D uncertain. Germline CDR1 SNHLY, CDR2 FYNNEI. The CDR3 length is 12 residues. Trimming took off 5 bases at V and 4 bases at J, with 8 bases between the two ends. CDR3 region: CASSRRFYGYTF. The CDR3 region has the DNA TGTGCCAGCAGTCGCCGGTTCTATGGCTACACCTTC.

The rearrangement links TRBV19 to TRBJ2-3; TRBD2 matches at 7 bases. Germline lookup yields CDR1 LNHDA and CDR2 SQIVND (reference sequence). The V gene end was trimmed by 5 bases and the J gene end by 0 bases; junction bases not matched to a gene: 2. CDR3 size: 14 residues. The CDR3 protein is CASSQRDSTDTQYF. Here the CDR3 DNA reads TGTGCCAGTAGTCAGCGGGACAGCACAGATACGCAGTATTTT.

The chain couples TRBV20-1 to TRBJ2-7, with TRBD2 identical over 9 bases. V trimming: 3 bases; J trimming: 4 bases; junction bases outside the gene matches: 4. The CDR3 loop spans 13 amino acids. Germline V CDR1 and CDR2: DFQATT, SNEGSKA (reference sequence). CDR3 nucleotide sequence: TGCAGTGCTAGTGCCCTAGCGGGGTACGAGCAGTACTTC. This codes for CSASALAGYEQYF.

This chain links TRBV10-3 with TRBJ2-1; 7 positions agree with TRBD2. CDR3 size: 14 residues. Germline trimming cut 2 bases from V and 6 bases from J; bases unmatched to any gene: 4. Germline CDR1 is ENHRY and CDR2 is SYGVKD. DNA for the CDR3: TGTGCCATCAGTGAGACCCTAGCGGCCAATGAGCAGTTCTTC. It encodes CAISETLAANEQFF.

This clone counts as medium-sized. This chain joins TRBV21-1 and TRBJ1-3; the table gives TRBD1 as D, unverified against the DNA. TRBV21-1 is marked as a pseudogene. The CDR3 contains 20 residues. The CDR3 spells CASSACPRDRALAAGNTIYF. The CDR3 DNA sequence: TGTGCCAGCAGCGCCTGTCCCCGGGACAGGGCCTTGGCAGCCGGAAACACCATATATTTT.

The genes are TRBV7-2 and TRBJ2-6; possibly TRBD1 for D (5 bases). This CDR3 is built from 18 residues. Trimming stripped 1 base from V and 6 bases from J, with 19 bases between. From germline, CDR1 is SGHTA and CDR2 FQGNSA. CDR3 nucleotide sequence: TGTGCCAGCAGCTTAGGAGCTGGGTGGGCAGGGCCGGCCAACGTCCTGACTTTC. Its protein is CASSLGAGWAGPANVLTF.

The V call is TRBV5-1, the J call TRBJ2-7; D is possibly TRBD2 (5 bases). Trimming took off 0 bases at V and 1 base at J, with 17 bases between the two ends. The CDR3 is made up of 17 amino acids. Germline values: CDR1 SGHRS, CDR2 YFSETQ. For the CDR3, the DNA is TGCGCCAGCAGCTTGGGCGCATCGGGGAGTTTTTCCTACGAGCAGTACTTC. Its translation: CASSLGASGSFSYEQYF.

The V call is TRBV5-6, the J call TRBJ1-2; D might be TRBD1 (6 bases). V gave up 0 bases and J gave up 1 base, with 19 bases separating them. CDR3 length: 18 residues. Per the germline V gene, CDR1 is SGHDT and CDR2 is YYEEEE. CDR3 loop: CASSLAGGQSALNYGYTF. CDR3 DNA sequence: TGTGCCAGCAGCTTGGCCGGTGGACAGTCTGCCCTTAACTATGGCTACACCTTC.

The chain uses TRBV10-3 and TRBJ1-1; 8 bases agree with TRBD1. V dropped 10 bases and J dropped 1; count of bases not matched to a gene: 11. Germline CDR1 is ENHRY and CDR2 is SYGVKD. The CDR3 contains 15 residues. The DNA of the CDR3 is TGTGCCACCCACCGGGACAGGAGCACGAACACTGAAGCTTTCTTT. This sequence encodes CATHRDRSTNTEAFF.